The 2 T cell receptor beta chains listed next were all sequenced from one sample in a study of blood T cell repertoires in COVID-19. Profiling relied on immunoSEQ multiplex PCR, and the TCRdb table lists in-frame clones only, not all of them. The table includes under 85,000 clones, around 80% detected once. Sequenced: peripheral blood. These receptors all stem from a human donor in a cohort sampled during active COVID-19.

The chain carries TRBV28 and TRBJ1-1; the D gene is possibly TRBD1 (5 bases). The CDR3 consists of 14 residues. The germline gives CDR1 MDHEN, CDR2 SYDVKM. The germline V and J ends were trimmed by 6 bases and 0 bases, with 11 bases remaining between them. As DNA, the CDR3 is TGTGCCAGCAGACGACAGCTATTGAACACTGAAGCTTTCTTT. Translated, it gives CASRRQLLNTEAFF.

This clone was observed a handful of times. The rearrangement links TRBV7-2 to TRBJ1-6, with 9 nucleotides matching TRBD1. The CDR3 is 18 residues long. The junction had 16 bases not matched to a gene; V was cut back by 5 bases and J by 8 bases. The germline V gene has CDR1 SGHTA and CDR2 FQGNSA. The CDR3 protein is CASSPTLGTGGRDSPLHF. The CDR3 DNA follows: TGTGCCAGCAGCCCCACCTTGGGAACAGGGGGCCGTGATTCACCCCTCCACTTT.